The 29 T cell receptor beta chains below were found in one sample sequenced in a study of siplizumab effects on memory and regulatory T cells. Repertoires were generated with immunoSEQ multiplex PCR, while TCRdb's copy carries only in-frame clones and drops some. The sample has about 87,000 clones; more than 80% are singletons. The sample consisted of CD4+ T cells sorted from blood. The receptors were sampled from a human donor in good health.

The chain couples TRBV11-2 to TRBJ2-3, with TRBD2 matching over 10 bases. Trimming cost V 5 bases and J 1 base; bases outside gene matches: 6. CDR3 length: 16 residues. Germline V gene lookup returns CDR1 SGHAT and CDR2 FQNNGV. CDR3 sequence: CASSVSGRAGTDTQYF. DNA of the CDR3: TGTGCCAGCAGCGTAAGCGGGAGGGCCGGCACAGATACGCAGTATTTT. Looking up the rest from reference TRBV11-2 and TRBJ2-3 gives the full variable domain: EAGVAQSPRYKIIEKRQSVAFWCNPISGHATLYWYQQILGQGPKLLIQFQNNGVVDDSQLPKDRFSAERLKGVDSTLKIQPAKLEDSAVYLCASSVSGRAGTDTQYFGPGTRLTVL.

In nucleotides, the CDR3 is TGTGCCAGCAGCTTAGGCAGTTCGAGCTCCTACGAGCAGTACTTC. The encoded protein is CASSLGSSSSYEQYF. This rearrangement joins TRBV7-3 to TRBJ2-7, with unresolved D. V was trimmed by 2 bases and J by 0 bases, leaving 11 bases between them. This CDR3 comprises 15 residues. In germline, CDR1 is SGHTA, CDR2 FQGTGA.

This chain joins TRBV7-3 and TRBJ1-1; 8 nucleotides match TRBD1. CDR1 and CDR2 (germline): SGHTA, FQGTGA. V lost 8 bases, J lost 3 bases, and 11 bases stayed unmatched. The CDR3 contains 15 residues. The CDR3 loop is CASAYVGRGHTEAFF. The CDR3, as DNA: TGTGCCAGCGCCTATGTGGGCAGGGGGCACACTGAAGCTTTCTTT.

The genes are TRBV5-1 and TRBJ1-2; tentatively, D is TRBD1 (5 bases). With 4 bases removed from V and 4 bases from J, the gap between germline ends came to 11 bases. The CDR3 covers 13 residues. In germline, CDR1 is SGHRS, CDR2 YFSETQ. CDR3 in amino acids: CASSPRGRYGYTF. CDR3 bases: TGCGCCAGCAGCCCCCGGGGCCGCTATGGCTACACCTTC.

V and J are TRBV9 and TRBJ2-1; D gene uncertain. V was trimmed by 3 bases and J by 5 bases, leaving 9 bases between them. The CDR3 runs to 13 residues. In germline, CDR1 is SGDLS, CDR2 YYNGEE. CDR3 in DNA: TGTGCCAGCAGCGCCCCTAACCACAATGAGCAGTTCTTC. Amino acid sequence: CASSAPNHNEQFF.

The rearrangement joins TRBV19 to TRBJ1-5; maybe TRBD1 (6 bases). The V end lost 7 bases, the J end lost 7 bases, and 20 bases lay between the germline ends. The CDR3 length is 15 residues. Per the germline V gene, CDR1 is LNHDA and CDR2 is SQIVND (reference sequence). In DNA form, the CDR3 reads TGTGCCAGTATTGACGAGGCAGGGAGGGGGCAGCCCCAGCATTTT. It yields the protein CASIDEAGRGQPQHF.

This CDR3 is CASSETSGKPYEQYF. The CDR3, as DNA: TGTGCCAGCAGCGAGACTAGCGGGAAGCCCTACGAGCAGTACTTC. This chain links TRBV4-2 with TRBJ2-7, with 11 bases fitting TRBD2. Germline lookup yields CDR1 LGHNA and CDR2 YNFKEQ. This CDR3 has 15 amino acids. Trimming at V came to 5 bases and at J to 2 bases, leaving 5 bases not matched to a gene.

The count of this clone is one. J is TRBJ1-3 and V is TRBV13; TRBD1 might be the D (6 bases). Germline assignment: CDR1 PRHDT and CDR2 FYEKMQ (reference sequence). The CDR3 has 14 residues. With 2 bases removed from V and 2 bases from J, the gap between germline ends came to 7 bases. The chain's CDR3 is CASSLQGPGNTIYF. The CDR3 bases are TGTGCCAGCAGCTTACAGGGGCCTGGAAACACCATATATTTT.

V gene TRBV6-1 combines with J gene TRBJ1-5; 10 nucleotides match TRBD1. Unmatched junction bases numbered 10, after V lost 8 bases and J lost 6 bases. The CDR3 is made up of 15 amino acids. Germline V gives CDR1 MNHNS, CDR2 SASEGT. The CDR3 coding sequence is TGTGCCAGCCTCACGAGGGACAGGGGACGTCAGCCCCAGCATTTT. This gives the protein CASLTRDRGRQPQHF.

The rearrangement uses TRBV7-2 and TRBJ2-3, with D possibly being TRBD1 (6 bases). V shed 2 bases and J shed 2 bases, with 8 bases lying between them. Germline loops: CDR1 SGHTA, CDR2 FQGNSA. The length of the CDR3 is 14 residues. The CDR3 coding sequence is TGTGCCAGCAGCTTAACAGGGCACACAGATACGCAGTATTTT. Amino acids: CASSLTGHTDTQYF.

The genes are TRBV5-4 and TRBJ1-1; D perhaps matches TRBD1 (5 bases). Per germline, CDR1 SGHNT and CDR2 YYREEE (reference sequence). The V end lost 5 bases, the J end lost 1 base, and 18 bases lay between the germline ends. The length of the CDR3 is 16 residues. The CDR3 region is CASRKNLQAANTEAFF. For the CDR3, the DNA is TGTGCCAGCAGGAAGAACTTACAGGCGGCGAACACTGAAGCTTTCTTT.

The CDR3 reads CASSDSGGPNEQFF. The CDR3 DNA reads as TGTGCCAGCAGTGACTCAGGAGGGCCCAATGAGCAGTTCTTC. The chain joins TRBV6-4 to TRBJ2-1; D is perhaps TRBD2 (6 bases). There are 14 residues in the CDR3. The ends were cut back, 0 bases at V and 6 bases at J, with 9 bases in the middle. Germline loops: CDR1 MRHNA, CDR2 SNTAGT.

V gene TRBV27 combines with J gene TRBJ1-1, with D maybe TRBD1 (6 bases). V was trimmed by 0 bases and J by 4 bases, leaving 12 bases between them. The CDR3 has 15 residues. Germline V gives CDR1 MNHEY, CDR2 SMNVEV (reference sequence). The CDR3 protein is CASSLSGGPGTEAFF. The DNA of the CDR3 is TGTGCCAGCAGTTTATCCGGGGGGCCTGGCACTGAAGCTTTCTTT.

J is TRBJ1-2 and V is TRBV7-9, with D tentatively TRBD1 (5 bases). The length of the CDR3 is 13 residues. The V and J ends lost 5 bases and 5 bases respectively, with 12 bases between them. Per germline, CDR1 SEHNR and CDR2 FQNEAQ (reference sequence). CDR3 nucleotides: TGTGCCAGCAGCCAGGCAGGGATATATGGCTACACCTTC. It codes for CASSQAGIYGYTF.

This sequence joins TRBV4-3 and TRBJ1-2; 7 nucleotides line up with TRBD1. The CDR3 loop spans 14 amino acids. Germline V lookup: CDR1 LGHNA, CDR2 YSLEER. The ends lost 2 bases at V and 4 bases at J; junction bases unmatched: 4. The CDR3 bases are TGCGCCAGCAGCCAACTTCGGGACAGCTATGGCTACACCTTC. Protein sequence: CASSQLRDSYGYTF.

The sample holds a few counts of this clone. The CDR3 DNA reads TGTGCCAGCAGCCGACAGAACACCGGGGAGCTGTTTTTT. Protein product: CASSRQNTGELFF. This rearrangement joins TRBV28 to TRBJ2-2, with D unresolved. Trimming removed 6 bases at V and 1 base at J, with 6 bases between. Germline CDR1 is MDHEN and CDR2 is SYDVKM. This CDR3 comprises 13 residues.

This chain connects TRBV9 to TRBJ2-1; TRBD2 might be the D (5 bases). V lost 0 bases and J 8 bases, leaving 9 bases between the germline ends. The CDR3 spans 13 residues. Per germline, CDR1 SGDLS and CDR2 YYNGEE. The CDR3 sequence is CASSVGTLYEQFF. The DNA of the CDR3 is TGTGCCAGCAGCGTAGGGACTCTTTATGAGCAGTTCTTC.

This chain joins TRBV5-1 and TRBJ2-6, with 9 bases matching TRBD1. CDR1 is SGHRS, CDR2 YFSETQ, per germline. The CDR3 runs to 17 residues. The V gene end was trimmed by 1 base and the J gene end by 2 bases; junction bases not matched to a gene: 4. CDR3 amino acids: CASSLRDRVAGANVLTF. In nucleotides, the CDR3 is TGCGCCAGCAGCTTGAGGGACAGGGTGGCTGGGGCCAACGTCCTGACTTTC.

The V gene is TRBV5-8, the J gene TRBJ1-5; perhaps TRBD1 as D (6 bases). CDR3 length equals 15 residues. The V end lost 1 base, the J end lost 9 bases, and 17 bases lay between the germline ends. Germline V gene lookup returns CDR1 SGHTS and CDR2 YDEGEE. The CDR3 DNA follows: TGTGCCAGCAGCTTGTACCGGGGGGCCGGGGGGCCCCAGCATTTT. The encoded protein is CASSLYRGAGGPQHF.

This chain links TRBV12-5 with TRBJ1-1; D gene ambiguous. The CDR3 is 11 residues long. Trimming removed 5 bases from V and 6 bases from J, with 7 bases in between. Germline loops: CDR1 LGHNT, CDR2 FRNRAP. The CDR3 region is CASGPVSEAFF. The CDR3 bases are TGTGCTAGTGGTCCAGTTTCTGAAGCTTTCTTT.

With respect to this clone: One end of the junction fails to match germline, which may point to a read error. The J gene is TRBJ2-2, the V gene TRBV7-7; 13 nucleotides match TRBD2. Looked up from germline, CDR1 is SSHAT and CDR2 is FNYEAQ (reference sequence). The CDR3 is made up of 16 amino acids. This CDR3 is CASSPGLAGEAGELFF. In DNA form, the CDR3 reads TGTGCTAGCAGCCCAGGACTAGCGGGAGAGGCCGGGGAGCTGTTTTTT.

In DNA form, the CDR3 reads TGCAGTGCAGCGAACACTGAAGCTTTCTTT. Residues: CSAANTEAFF. The chain uses TRBV20-1 and TRBJ1-1; no clear D. Deletions cut 6 bases from V and 1 base from J, with 3 bases between. Per germline, CDR1 DFQATT and CDR2 SNEGSKA (reference sequence). There are 10 residues in the CDR3.

V is TRBV7-3 and J is TRBJ2-2; D ambiguous. Germline V gene lookup returns CDR1 SGHTA and CDR2 FQGTGA. The CDR3 has 16 amino acids. Trimming cost V 1 base and J 0 bases, with 9 bases left between them. The CDR3 here is CASSLNSPANTGELFF. DNA for the CDR3: TGTGCCAGCAGCTTAAACAGTCCCGCGAACACCGGGGAGCTGTTTTTT.

This rearrangement joins TRBV19 to TRBJ1-2, with D uncertain. V dropped 7 bases and J dropped 5 bases, with 8 bases sitting between them. The CDR3 sequence is 11 residues long. Germline assignment: CDR1 LNHDA and CDR2 SQIVND (reference sequence). The DNA for the CDR3 is TGTGCCAGTATAGGACGATATGGCTACACCTTC. Translating gives CASIGRYGYTF.

The chain joins TRBV4-1 to TRBJ2-3, with D maybe TRBD2 (6 bases). Germline assignment: CDR1 MGHRA and CDR2 YSYEKL. The CDR3 runs 16 residues. Trimming pared 0 bases from V and 0 bases from J, leaving 10 bases between. DNA for the CDR3: TGCGCCAGCAGCCAAGATTTGGGGGGAAGCACAGATACGCAGTATTTT. It encodes CASSQDLGGSTDTQYF.

The CDR3 region is CASSTPDSIQETQYF. The CDR3 coding sequence is TGTGCCAGTAGTACCCCTGACTCCATCCAAGAGACCCAGTACTTC. V is TRBV19 and J is TRBJ2-5; the D is unclear. Between the trimmed V and J ends, which lost 4 bases and 1 base, there was a span of 13 bases. Germline V gene data show CDR1 as LNHDA and CDR2 as SQIVND (reference sequence). This CDR3 contains 15 residues.

Only a few counts were recorded for this clone. This sequence joins TRBV6-6 and TRBJ2-5, with D perhaps matching TRBD1 or TRBD2 (5 bases each). Germline-derived CDR1 and CDR2 are MNHNY and SVGAGI (reference sequence). The CDR3 sequence is 12 residues long. V was pared by 2 bases and J by 4 bases, with 5 bases between. The CDR3 sequence: CASSYGGETQYF. CDR3 nucleotides: TGTGCCAGCAGTTACGGGGGAGAGACCCAGTACTTC.

This clone came up once. The chain recombines TRBV30 with TRBJ2-1, with unresolved D. V lost 4 bases, J lost 8 bases, and 12 bases lay in between. The CDR3 extends over 12 amino acids. The germline V gene has CDR1 GTSNPN and CDR2 SVGIG (reference sequence). The CDR3, as DNA: TGTGCCTGGACGTGGTCCTCCGATGAGCAGTTCTTC. This encodes CAWTWSSDEQFF.

The chain joins TRBV2 to TRBJ2-7; tentatively, D is TRBD2 (5 bases). The CDR3 totals 13 residues. The V end lost 7 bases, the J end lost 2 bases, and 12 bases lay between the germline ends. The germline V gene encodes CDR1 SNHLY and CDR2 FYNNEI. The CDR3 nucleotides are TGTGCCAGCAAGGAGGACGGAGCCTACGAGCAGTACTTC. Encoded protein: CASKEDGAYEQYF.